The 5 T cell receptor beta chains listed next were all sequenced from one sample in a study of blood T cells in healthy people across ages. A second PCR, run for roughly 7 to 11 cycles, used a sample-barcoded 5' primer plus a J-beta primer mix. TCRdb re-analysed the 5' RACE reads in MiXCR, keeping a single row per CDR3 protein. The repertoire holds 1.8 million or so distinct CDR3 sequences, with about two fifths as singletons. The sequenced material came from blood. The receptors derive from a human donor in good health.

This clonotype appeared a few times. The chain joins TRBV27 to TRBJ2-1; perhaps TRBD2 as D (5 bases). V gave up 5 bases and J gave up 0 bases, with 14 bases separating them. Germline V CDR1 and CDR2: MNHEY, SMNVEV (reference sequence). This CDR3 comprises 16 residues. The CDR3 DNA follows: TGTGCCAGCAGTCTTACTAGACACCCCTCCTACAATGAGCAGTTCTTC. Its translation: CASSLTRHPSYNEQFF.

CDR3 sequence reads: CASSPGQYTGELFF. The DNA for the CDR3 is TGCGCCAGCAGCCCCGGACAGTACACCGGGGAGCTGTTTTTT. V gene TRBV5-1 combines with J gene TRBJ2-2, with D perhaps matching TRBD1 (6 bases). Trimming left V 4 bases short and J 3 bases short, with 10 bases between. CDR1 and CDR2 from the germline V gene are SGHRS and YFSETQ. The CDR3 has 14 residues.

This clonotype was seen more than once but under ten times. The chain links TRBV4-3 to TRBJ2-3; D is ambiguous. Per germline, CDR1 LGHNA and CDR2 YSLEER. The CDR3 is 14 residues long. V was cut by 0 bases and J by 2 bases, with 6 bases left in between. The CDR3 DNA is TGCGCCAGCAGCCAAGATACAGTCACAGATACGCAGTATTTT. It translates to CASSQDTVTDTQYF.

About this clonotype: Mismatch with germline at one junction end may stem from a read error. The V and J genes are TRBV6-5 and TRBJ1-1; D is perhaps TRBD1 (5 bases). The CDR3 is 15 amino acids. The germline V gene has CDR1 MNHEY and CDR2 SVGAGI. The CDR3 sequence: CAGSYSQGPNTGAFF. DNA of the CDR3: TGTGCCGGCAGTTATAGTCAGGGCCCGAACACTGGAGCTTTCTTT.

The rearrangement links TRBV7-9 to TRBJ2-1; 9 nucleotides match TRBD1. Trimming at V came to 8 bases and at J to 9 bases, leaving 8 bases not matched to a gene. CDR3 length: 13 residues. CDR1 is SEHNR, CDR2 FQNEAQ, per germline (reference sequence). Here the CDR3 reads CASCGQGLVEQFF. The CDR3, as DNA: TGTGCCAGCTGCGGACAGGGGTTGGTTGAGCAGTTCTTC.